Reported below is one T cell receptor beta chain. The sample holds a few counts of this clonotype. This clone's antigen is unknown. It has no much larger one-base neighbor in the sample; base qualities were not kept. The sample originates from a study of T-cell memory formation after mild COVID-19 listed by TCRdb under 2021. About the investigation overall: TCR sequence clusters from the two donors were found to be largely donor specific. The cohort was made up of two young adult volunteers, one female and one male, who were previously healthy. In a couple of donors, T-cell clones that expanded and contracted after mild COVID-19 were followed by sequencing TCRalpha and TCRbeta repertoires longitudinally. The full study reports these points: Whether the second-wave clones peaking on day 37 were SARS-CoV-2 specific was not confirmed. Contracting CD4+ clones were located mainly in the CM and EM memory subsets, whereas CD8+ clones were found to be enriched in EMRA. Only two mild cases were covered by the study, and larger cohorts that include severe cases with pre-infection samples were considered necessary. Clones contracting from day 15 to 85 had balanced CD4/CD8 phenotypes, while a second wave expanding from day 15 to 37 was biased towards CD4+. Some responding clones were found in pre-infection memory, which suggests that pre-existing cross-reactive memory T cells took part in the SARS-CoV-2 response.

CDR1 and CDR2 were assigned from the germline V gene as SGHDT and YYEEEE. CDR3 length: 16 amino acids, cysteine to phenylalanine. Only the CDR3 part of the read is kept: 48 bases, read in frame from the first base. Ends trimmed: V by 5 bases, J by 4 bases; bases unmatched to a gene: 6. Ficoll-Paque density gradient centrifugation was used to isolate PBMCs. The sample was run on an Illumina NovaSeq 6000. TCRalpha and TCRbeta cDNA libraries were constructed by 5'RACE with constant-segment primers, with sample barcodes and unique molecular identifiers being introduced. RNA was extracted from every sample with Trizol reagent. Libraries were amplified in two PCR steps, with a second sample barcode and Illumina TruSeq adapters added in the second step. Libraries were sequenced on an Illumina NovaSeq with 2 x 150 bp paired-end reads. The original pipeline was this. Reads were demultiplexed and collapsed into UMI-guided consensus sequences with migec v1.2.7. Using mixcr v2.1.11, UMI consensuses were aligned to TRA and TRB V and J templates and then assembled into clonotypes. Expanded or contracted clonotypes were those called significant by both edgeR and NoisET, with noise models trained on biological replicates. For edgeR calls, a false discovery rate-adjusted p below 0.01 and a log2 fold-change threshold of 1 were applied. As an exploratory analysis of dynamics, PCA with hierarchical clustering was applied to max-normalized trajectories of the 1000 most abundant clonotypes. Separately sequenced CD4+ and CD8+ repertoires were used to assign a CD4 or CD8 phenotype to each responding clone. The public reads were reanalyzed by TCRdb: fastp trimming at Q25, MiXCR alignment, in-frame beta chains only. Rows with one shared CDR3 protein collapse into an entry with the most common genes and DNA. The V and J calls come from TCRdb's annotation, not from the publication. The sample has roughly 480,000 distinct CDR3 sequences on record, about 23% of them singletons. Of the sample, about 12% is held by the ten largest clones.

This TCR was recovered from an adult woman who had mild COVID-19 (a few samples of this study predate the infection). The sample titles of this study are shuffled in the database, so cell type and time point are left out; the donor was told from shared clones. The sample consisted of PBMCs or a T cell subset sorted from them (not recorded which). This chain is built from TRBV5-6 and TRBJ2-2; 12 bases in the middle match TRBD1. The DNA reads TGTGCCAGCAGTTACCGGGACAGGGGGCTCACCGGGGAGCTGTTTTTT. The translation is CASSYRDRGLTGELFF.